This T cell receptor beta chain came from a study of blood T cells in healthy people across ages. CDR1 is SQVTM and CDR2 is ANQGSEA in the germline V gene. V lost 1 base and J 9 bases, leaving 19 bases between the germline ends. CDR3 size: 15 residues. Alongside a J-beta primer mix, a sample-barcoded 5' primer served in a second PCR lasting 7 to 11 cycles. Each sample provided no less than 3 million CDR3-containing paired-end reads. TCRdb ran MiXCR on the 5' RACE reads and lists one entry per CDR3 protein. Of about 1,400,000 distinct CDR3 sequences listed, approximately 60% are singletons. V is TRBV29-1 and J is TRBJ2-4; D perhaps matches TRBD2 (5 bases). The sequenced sample consisted of blood. The source of this sequence is a man aged 18-30 years in good health. The CDR3 DNA is TGCAGCGTTGAAGTGTGGGGAGCCTCCGGGGTCATTCAGTACTTC. Amino acids: CSVEVWGASGVIQYF.